The 5 T cell receptor beta chains presented below share a single source sample, sequenced in a study of cytomegalovirus exposure and HLA in healthy donors. The PCR employed 60 Vbeta primers together with 13 Jbeta primers. Sequencing used immunoSEQ multiplex PCR; TCRdb keeps in-frame clones, though not all of them. Of more than 45,000 clones in the sample, 70% were seen once. The sequenced sample consisted of PBMCs. The receptors derive from an older woman in good health and CMV-seropositive.

The V gene is TRBV19, the J gene TRBJ1-3; tentative D call: TRBD1 (6 bases). V was clipped by 6 bases and J by 4 bases, with 13 bases between them. Germline V gene lookup returns CDR1 LNHDA and CDR2 SQIVND (reference sequence). This CDR3 spans 14 amino acids. In DNA, the CDR3 is TGTGCCAGTAGCTTCGGGACACCAGGAAACACCATATATTTT. Encoded protein: CASSFGTPGNTIYF.

The chain recombines TRBV5-4 with TRBJ2-1, with a possible D match to TRBD1 (6 bases). Trimming cost V 3 bases and J 6 bases, with 10 bases left between them. The CDR3 contains 13 residues. Germline V gene sequence: CDR1 SGHNT, CDR2 YYREEE (reference sequence). The CDR3 spells CASSSEQGNEQFF. DNA for the CDR3: TGTGCCAGCAGCTCCGAACAGGGCAATGAGCAGTTCTTC.

The chain joins TRBV6-5 to TRBJ2-5, with D tentatively TRBD2 (5 bases). Germline lookup yields CDR1 MNHEY and CDR2 SVGAGI. Trimming pared 6 bases from V and 5 bases from J, leaving 16 bases between. This CDR3 has 14 residues. CDR3 loop: CASRKPGSFETQYF. CDR3 in DNA: TGTGCCAGCAGAAAGCCGGGATCGTTTGAGACCCAGTACTTC.

The chain combines TRBV9 with TRBJ2-1; no reliable D call. With 2 bases removed from V and 4 bases from J, the gap between germline ends came to 13 bases. This CDR3 is built from 15 residues. Germline CDR1 is SGDLS and CDR2 is YYNGEE. The CDR3 bases are TGTGCCAGCAGCGTCATCCCTGGCCAGTACAATGAGCAGTTCTTC. It specifies CASSVIPGQYNEQFF.

As for this clone: A read error may produce the germline difference seen at one junction end. The CDR3 reads CSSSFTGSNSPLHF. For the CDR3, the DNA is TGTTCCAGCAGCTTCACAGGGTCCAATTCACCCCTCCACTTT. The chain is built from TRBV7-9 and TRBJ1-6; a weak D match, TRBD1 (6 bases). The CDR3 is 14 residues long. Germline V lookup: CDR1 SEHNR, CDR2 FQNEAQ (reference sequence).